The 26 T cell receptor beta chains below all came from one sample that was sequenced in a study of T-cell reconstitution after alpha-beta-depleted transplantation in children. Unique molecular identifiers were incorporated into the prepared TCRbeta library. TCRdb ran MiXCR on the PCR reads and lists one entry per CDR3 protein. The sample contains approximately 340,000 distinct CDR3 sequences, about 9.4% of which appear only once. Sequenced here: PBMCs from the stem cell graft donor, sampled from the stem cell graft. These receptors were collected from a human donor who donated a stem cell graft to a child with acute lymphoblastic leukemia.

The CDR3 bases are TGCGCCAGCAGTGATGGGTTTGGAGAATGGGAGCAGTTCTTC. It translates to CASSDGFGEWEQFF. The chain is built from TRBV10-2 and TRBJ2-1; D not resolved. The CDR3 runs to 14 residues. Germline lookup yields CDR1 WSHSY and CDR2 SAAADI. The V gene lost 3 bases and the J gene lost 10 bases, with 16 bases spanning the gap.

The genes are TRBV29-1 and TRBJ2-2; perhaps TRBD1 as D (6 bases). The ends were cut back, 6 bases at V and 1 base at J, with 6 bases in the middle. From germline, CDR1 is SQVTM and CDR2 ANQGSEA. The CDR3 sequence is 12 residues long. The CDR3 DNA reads TGCAGCGTGGGACAGAACACCGGGGAGCTGTTTTTT. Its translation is CSVGQNTGELFF.

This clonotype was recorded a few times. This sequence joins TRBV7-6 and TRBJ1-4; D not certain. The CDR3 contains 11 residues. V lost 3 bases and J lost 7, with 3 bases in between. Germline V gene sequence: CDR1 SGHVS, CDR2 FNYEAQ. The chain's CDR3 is CASSFSEKLFF. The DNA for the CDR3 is TGTGCCAGCAGCTTTTCTGAAAAACTGTTTTTT.

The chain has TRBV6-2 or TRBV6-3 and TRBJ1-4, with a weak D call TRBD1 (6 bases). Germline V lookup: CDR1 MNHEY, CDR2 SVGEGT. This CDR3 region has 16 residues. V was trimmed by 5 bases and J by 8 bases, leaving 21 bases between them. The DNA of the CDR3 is TGTGCCAGCAGTCTCCGGGACACCCCGGGCCGGGAAAAACTGTTTTTT. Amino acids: CASSLRDTPGREKLFF.

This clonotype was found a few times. CDR3 residues: CASSQGGQPQHF. For the CDR3, the DNA is TGTGCCAGCAGCCAAGGGGGGCAGCCCCAGCATTTT. This chain uses TRBV5-6 with TRBJ1-5, with a tentative D call TRBD1 (6 bases). The germline CDR1 and CDR2 sequences are SGHDT and YYEEEE. The CDR3 contains 12 residues. V lost 4 bases and J lost 7, with 9 bases in between.

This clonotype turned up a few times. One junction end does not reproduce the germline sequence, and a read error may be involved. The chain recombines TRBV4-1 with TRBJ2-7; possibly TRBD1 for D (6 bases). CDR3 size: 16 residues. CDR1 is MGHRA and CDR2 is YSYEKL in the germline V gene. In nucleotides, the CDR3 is TGCGCCAGCAGCAAAGAACCACCGACAGGCTCCTACGAGCAGTACTTC. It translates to CASSKEPPTGSYEQYF.

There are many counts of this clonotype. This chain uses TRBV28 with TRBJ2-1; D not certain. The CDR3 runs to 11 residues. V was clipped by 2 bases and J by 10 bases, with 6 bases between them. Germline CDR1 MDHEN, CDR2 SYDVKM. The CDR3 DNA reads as TGTGCCAGCAGTTTACCGGGCGAGCAGTTCTTC. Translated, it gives CASSLPGEQFF.

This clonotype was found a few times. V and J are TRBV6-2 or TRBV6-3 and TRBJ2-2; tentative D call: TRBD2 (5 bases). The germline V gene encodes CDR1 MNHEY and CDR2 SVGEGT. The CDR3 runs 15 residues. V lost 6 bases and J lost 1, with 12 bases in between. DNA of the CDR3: TGTGCCAGCAGAGAGCGGTTTAGGAACACCGGGGAGCTGTTTTTT. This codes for CASRERFRNTGELFF.

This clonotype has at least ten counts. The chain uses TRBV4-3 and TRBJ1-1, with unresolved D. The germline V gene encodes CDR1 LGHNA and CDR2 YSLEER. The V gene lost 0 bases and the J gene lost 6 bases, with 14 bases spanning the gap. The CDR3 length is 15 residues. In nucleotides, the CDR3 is TGCGCCAGCAGCCAAGATAGGCCTCCATGGGCTGAAGCTTTCTTT. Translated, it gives CASSQDRPPWAEAFF.

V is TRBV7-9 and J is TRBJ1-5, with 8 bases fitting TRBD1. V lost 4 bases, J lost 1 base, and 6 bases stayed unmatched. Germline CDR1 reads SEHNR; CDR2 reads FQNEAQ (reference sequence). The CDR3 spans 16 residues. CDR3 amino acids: CASSSTGGLSNQPQHF. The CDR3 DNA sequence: TGTGCCAGCAGCTCTACAGGGGGTCTGAGCAATCAGCCCCAGCATTTT.

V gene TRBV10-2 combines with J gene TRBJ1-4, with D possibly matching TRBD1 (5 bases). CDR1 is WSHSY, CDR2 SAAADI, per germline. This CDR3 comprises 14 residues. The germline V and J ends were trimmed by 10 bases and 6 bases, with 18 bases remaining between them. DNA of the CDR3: TGCGCCACGAACCCGGGACGCGGTTATGAAAAACTGTTTTTT. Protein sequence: CATNPGRGYEKLFF.

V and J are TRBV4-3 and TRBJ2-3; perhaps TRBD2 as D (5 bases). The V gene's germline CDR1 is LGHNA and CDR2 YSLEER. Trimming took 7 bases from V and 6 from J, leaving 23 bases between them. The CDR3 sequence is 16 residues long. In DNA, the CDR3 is TGCGCCAGCACCCCCGCAAGGGAGATCTATGGGGATACGCAGTATTTT. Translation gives CASTPAREIYGDTQYF.

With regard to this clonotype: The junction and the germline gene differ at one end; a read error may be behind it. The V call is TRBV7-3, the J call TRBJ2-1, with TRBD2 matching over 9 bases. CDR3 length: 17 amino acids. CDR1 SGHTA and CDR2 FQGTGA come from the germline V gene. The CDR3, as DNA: TGTGCCAGCAGCTTAACGGTGATAGCGGGAGAGAACAAAGAGCAGTTCTTC. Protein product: CASSLTVIAGENKEQFF.

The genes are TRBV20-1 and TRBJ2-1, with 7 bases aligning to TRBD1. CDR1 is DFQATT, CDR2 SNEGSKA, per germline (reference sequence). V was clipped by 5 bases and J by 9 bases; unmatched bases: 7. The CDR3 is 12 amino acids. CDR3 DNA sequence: TGCAGTGCTGGATCGACAGGGAGTGAGCAGTTCTTC. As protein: CSAGSTGSEQFF.

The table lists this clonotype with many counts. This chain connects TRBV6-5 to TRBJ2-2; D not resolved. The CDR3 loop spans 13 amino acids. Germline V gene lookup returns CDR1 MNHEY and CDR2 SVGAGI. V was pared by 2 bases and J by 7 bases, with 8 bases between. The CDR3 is CASSYGSGGELFF. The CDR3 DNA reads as TGTGCCAGCAGTTACGGGTCCGGCGGGGAGCTGTTTTTT.

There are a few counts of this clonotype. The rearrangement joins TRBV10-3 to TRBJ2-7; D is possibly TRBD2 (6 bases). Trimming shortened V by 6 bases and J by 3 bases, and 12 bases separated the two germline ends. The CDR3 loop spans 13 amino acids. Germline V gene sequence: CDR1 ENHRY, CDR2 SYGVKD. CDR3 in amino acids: CAIRPTGSYEQYF. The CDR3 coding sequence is TGTGCCATCAGGCCCACCGGGAGCTACGAGCAGTACTTC.

CDR3 DNA: TGTGCCAGCAGCTTAGTTCGGTTGGGCTGGACAGGGGCCTATGGCTACACCTTC. It translates to CASSLVRLGWTGAYGYTF. V usage is TRBV7-8 and J usage is TRBJ1-2, with 9 bases lining up with TRBD1. The germline CDR1 and CDR2 sequences are SGHVS and FQNEAQ. The CDR3 has 18 residues. Trimming cost V 1 base and J 4 bases; bases outside gene matches: 13.

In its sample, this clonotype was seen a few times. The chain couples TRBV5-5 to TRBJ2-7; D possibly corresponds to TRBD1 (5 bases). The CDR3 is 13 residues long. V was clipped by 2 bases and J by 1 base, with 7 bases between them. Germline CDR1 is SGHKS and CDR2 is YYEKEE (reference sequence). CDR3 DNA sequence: TGTGCCAGCAGCTTCAGGGTTTCCTACGAGCAGTACTTC. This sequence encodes CASSFRVSYEQYF.

DNA of the CDR3: TGTGCCAGCAGCCTACTAGGCAGGGACTATGGCTACACCTTC. This sequence encodes CASSLLGRDYGYTF. V usage is TRBV6-1 and J usage is TRBJ1-2; D is perhaps TRBD1 (5 bases). CDR3 length: 14 amino acids. The germline V and J ends were trimmed by 6 bases and 3 bases, with 14 bases remaining between them. The V gene's germline CDR1 is MNHNS and CDR2 SASEGT.

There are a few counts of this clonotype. Here the CDR3 reads CASSSYTGSKSTQYF. CDR3 sequence (DNA): TGTGCCAGCAGCTCGTACACCGGATCCAAGTCTACGCAGTATTTT. The V and J genes are TRBV7-2 and TRBJ2-3; D gene uncertain. Trimming took off 4 bases at V and 8 bases at J, with 19 bases between the two ends. The CDR3 sequence is 15 residues long. CDR1 and CDR2 from the germline V gene are SGHTA and FQGNSA.

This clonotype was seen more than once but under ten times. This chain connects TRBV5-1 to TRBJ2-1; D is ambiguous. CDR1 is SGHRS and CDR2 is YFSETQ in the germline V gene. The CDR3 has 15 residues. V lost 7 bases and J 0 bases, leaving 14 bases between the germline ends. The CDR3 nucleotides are TGCGCCAGCCGTAAACAGAGACTCTCCTACAATGAGCAGTTCTTC. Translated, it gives CASRKQRLSYNEQFF.

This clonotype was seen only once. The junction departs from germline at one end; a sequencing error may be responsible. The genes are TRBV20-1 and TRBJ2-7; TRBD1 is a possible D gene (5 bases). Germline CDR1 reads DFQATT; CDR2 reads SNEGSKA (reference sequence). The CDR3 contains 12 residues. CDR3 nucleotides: TGCAGTGCTAGGGACACTATCTACCAGCAGTACTTC. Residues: CSARDTIYQQYF.

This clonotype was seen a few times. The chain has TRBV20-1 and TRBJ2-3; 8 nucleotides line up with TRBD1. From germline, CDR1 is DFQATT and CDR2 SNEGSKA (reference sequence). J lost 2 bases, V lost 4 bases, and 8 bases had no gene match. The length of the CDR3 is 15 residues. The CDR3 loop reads CSAIQGTGLTDTQYF. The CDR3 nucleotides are TGCAGTGCTATTCAAGGGACAGGCCTCACAGATACGCAGTATTTT.

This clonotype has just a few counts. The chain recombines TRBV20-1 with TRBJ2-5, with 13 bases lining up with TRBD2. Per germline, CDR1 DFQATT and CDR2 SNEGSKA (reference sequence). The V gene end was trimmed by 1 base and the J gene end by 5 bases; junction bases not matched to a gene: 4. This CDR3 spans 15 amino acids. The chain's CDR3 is CSARGGLAGWETQYF. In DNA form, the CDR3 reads TGCAGTGCTAGAGGGGGACTAGCGGGATGGGAGACCCAGTACTTC.

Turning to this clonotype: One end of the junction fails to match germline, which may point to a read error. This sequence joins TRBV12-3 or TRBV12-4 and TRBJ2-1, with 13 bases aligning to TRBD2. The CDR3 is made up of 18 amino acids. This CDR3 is CAISSGTSGVGSYNEQFF. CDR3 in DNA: TGTGCCATCAGTTCCGGGACTAGCGGGGTGGGCTCCTACAATGAGCAGTTCTTC.

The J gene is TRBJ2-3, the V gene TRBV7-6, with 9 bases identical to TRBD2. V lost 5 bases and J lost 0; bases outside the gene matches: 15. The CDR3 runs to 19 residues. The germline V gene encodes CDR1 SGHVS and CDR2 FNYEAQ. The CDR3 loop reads CASSPLGLREGPSTDTQYF. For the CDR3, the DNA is TGTGCCAGCAGCCCCCTGGGTTTGCGGGAGGGACCAAGCACAGATACGCAGTATTTT.